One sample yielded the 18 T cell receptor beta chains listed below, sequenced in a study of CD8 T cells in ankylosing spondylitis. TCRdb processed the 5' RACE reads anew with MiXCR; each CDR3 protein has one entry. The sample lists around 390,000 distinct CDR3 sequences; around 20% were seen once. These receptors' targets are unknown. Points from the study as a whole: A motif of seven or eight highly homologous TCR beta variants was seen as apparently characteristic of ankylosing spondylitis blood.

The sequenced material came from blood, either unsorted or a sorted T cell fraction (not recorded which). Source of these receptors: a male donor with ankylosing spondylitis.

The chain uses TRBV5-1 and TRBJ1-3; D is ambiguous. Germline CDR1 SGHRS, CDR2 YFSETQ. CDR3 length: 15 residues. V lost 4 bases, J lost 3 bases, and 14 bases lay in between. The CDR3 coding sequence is TGCGCCAGCAGCCTCACAGTGAACCGTGGAAACACCATATATTTT. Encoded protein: CASSLTVNRGNTIYF.

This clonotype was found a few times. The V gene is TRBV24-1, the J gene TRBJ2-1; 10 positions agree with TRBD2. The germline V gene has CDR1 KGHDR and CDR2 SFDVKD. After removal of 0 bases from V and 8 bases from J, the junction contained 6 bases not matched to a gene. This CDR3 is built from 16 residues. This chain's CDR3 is CATSDLRASGSYEQFF. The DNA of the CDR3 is TGTGCCACCAGTGATTTGAGGGCTAGCGGGAGCTATGAGCAGTTCTTC.

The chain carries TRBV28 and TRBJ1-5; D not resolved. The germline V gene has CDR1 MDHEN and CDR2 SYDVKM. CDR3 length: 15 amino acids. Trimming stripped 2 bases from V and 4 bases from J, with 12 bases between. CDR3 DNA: TGTGCCAGCAGTTTAGGGGTAGGGAGTAATCAGCCCCAGCATTTT. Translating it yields CASSLGVGSNQPQHF.

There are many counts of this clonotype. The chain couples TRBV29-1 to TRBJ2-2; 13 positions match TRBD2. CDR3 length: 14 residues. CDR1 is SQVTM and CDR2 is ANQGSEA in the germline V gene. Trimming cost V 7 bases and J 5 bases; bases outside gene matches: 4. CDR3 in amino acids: CSAGLAGETGELFF. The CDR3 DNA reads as TGCAGCGCCGGACTAGCGGGAGAAACCGGGGAGCTGTTTTTT.

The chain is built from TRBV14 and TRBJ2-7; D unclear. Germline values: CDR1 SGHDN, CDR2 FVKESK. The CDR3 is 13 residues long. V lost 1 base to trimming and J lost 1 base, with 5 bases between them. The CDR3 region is CASSQVASYEQYF. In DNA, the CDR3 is TGTGCCAGCAGCCAAGTTGCGTCCTACGAGCAGTACTTC.

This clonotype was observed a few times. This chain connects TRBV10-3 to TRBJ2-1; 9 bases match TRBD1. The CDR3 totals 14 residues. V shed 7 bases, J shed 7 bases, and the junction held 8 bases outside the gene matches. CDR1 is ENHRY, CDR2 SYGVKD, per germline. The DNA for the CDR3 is TGTGCCATCATGGCACAGGGGGCGAGTAATGAGCAGTTCTTC. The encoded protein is CAIMAQGASNEQFF.

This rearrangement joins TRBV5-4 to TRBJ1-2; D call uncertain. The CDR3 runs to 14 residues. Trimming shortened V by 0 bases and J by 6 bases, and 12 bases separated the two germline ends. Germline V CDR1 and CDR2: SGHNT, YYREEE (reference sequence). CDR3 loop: CASSLGAGRNGYTF. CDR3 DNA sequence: TGTGCCAGCAGCTTGGGGGCCGGGAGGAATGGCTACACCTTC.

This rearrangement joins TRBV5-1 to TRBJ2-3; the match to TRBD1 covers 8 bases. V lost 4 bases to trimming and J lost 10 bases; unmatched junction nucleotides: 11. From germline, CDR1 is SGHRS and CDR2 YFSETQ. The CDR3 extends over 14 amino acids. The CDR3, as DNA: TGCGCCAGCAGCGGACAGGGTCCACCCCAAGCGCAGTATTTT. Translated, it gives CASSGQGPPQAQYF.

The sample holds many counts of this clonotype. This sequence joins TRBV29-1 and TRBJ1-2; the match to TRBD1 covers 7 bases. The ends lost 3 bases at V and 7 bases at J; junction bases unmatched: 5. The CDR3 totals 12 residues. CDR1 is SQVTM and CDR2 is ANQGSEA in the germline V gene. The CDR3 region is CSVDVPGGGYTF. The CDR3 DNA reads TGCAGCGTTGACGTCCCAGGGGGTGGCTACACCTTC.

CDR3 in DNA: TGCGCCAGCAGCTTGACTAGCGGGAGAATCGGGGAGCTGTTTTTT. Protein: CASSLTSGRIGELFF. The chain joins TRBV5-1 to TRBJ2-2, with 11 bases identical to TRBD2. Trimming took 1 base from V and 7 from J; bases not matched to a gene: 3. This CDR3 contains 15 residues. The germline gives CDR1 SGHRS, CDR2 YFSETQ.

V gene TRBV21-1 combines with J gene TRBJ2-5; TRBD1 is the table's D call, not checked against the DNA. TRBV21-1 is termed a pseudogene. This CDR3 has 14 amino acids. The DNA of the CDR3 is TGTGCCAGCAGCAGAGGACAGCGCCAAGAGACCCAGTACTTC. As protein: CASSRGQRQETQYF.

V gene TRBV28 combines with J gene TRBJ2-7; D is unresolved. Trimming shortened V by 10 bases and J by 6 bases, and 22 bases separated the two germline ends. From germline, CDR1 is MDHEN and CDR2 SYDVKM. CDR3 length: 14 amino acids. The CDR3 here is CATLSPYSPSEQYF. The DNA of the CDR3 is TGTGCCACCTTGTCCCCATATTCCCCTTCCGAGCAGTACTTC.

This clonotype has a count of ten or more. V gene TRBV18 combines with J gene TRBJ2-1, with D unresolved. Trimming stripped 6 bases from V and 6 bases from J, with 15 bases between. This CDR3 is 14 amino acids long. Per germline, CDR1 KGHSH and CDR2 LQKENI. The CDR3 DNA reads TGTGCCAGCTCCCCGACGGCAGGCTCCAATGAGCAGTTCTTC. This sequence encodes CASSPTAGSNEQFF.

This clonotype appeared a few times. The CDR3 nucleotides are TGTGCCAGCCTGAGTGGCCGCCGCCACACTGAAGCTTTCTTT. Protein: CASLSGRRHTEAFF. This sequence joins TRBV11-2 and TRBJ1-1; the D is unclear. Germline V lookup: CDR1 SGHAT, CDR2 FQNNGV. The V and J ends lost 8 bases and 3 bases respectively, with 16 bases between them. This CDR3 contains 14 residues.

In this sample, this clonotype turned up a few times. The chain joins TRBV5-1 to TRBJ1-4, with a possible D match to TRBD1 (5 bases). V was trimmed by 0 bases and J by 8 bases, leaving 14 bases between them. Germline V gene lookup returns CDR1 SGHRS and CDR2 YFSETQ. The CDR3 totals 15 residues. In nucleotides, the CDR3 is TGCGCCAGCAGCTTGGGTCCCTCGGGGCAAGAAAAACTGTTTTTT. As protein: CASSLGPSGQEKLFF.

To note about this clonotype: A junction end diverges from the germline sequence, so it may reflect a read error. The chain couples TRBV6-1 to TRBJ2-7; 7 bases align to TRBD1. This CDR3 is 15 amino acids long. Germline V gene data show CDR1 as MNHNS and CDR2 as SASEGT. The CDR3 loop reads CASRSRTGSSYELYF. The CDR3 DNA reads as TGTGCCAGCAGATCTAGGACAGGTAGCTCCTACGAGCTGTACTTC.

CDR3 sequence reads: CASSLVRSEYGYTF. The DNA for the CDR3 is TGTGCCAGCAGTTTGGTCCGGTCCGAGTATGGCTACACCTTC. V is TRBV12-3 or TRBV12-4 and J is TRBJ1-2, with D uncertain. The length of the CDR3 is 14 residues. Between the trimmed V and J ends, which lost 3 bases and 5 bases, there was a span of 13 bases.

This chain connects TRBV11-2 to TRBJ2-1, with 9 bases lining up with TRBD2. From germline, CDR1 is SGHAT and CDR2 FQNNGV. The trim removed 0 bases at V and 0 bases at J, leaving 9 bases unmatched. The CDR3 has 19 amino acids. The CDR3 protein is CASSLDGLAGISSYNEQFF. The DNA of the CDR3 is TGTGCCAGCAGCTTAGACGGTCTAGCGGGAATAAGCTCCTACAATGAGCAGTTCTTC.